These 13 T cell receptor beta chains came from one sample sequenced in a study of Graves' ophthalmopathy and Graves' hyperthyroidism. The TCR beta CDR3 regions underwent amplification from RNA transcripts. An opening RT-PCR round employed HTBI primers and preceded a second-round multiplex PCR. From the multiplex PCR reads, TCRdb called clonotypes with MiXCR, one entry per CDR3 protein. The data show about 740,000 distinct CDR3 sequences, around 40% seen once. Sequenced: peripheral blood. The receptors here all came from an adult man with Graves' ophthalmopathy.

The chain is built from TRBV20-1 and TRBJ1-2, with D perhaps matching TRBD1 (6 bases). The germline V and J ends were trimmed by 6 bases and 1 base, with 15 bases remaining between them. This CDR3 has 14 amino acids. Germline V gene lookup returns CDR1 DFQATT and CDR2 SNEGSKA (reference sequence). The CDR3, as DNA: TGCAGTGCAGACGCCGGGACACTTAACTATGGCTACACCTTC. Translated: CSADAGTLNYGYTF.

This clonotype was counted at least ten times. The chain couples TRBV14 to TRBJ1-1; D uncertain. There are 14 residues in the CDR3. CDR1 and CDR2 from the germline V gene are SGHDN and FVKESK. Between the trimmed V and J ends, which lost 0 bases and 4 bases, there was a span of 9 bases. The CDR3 here is CASSQDWGSTEAFF. In DNA form, the CDR3 reads TGTGCCAGCAGCCAAGATTGGGGATCCACTGAAGCTTTCTTT.

This clonotype occurred many times. The V and J genes are TRBV7-9 and TRBJ2-7, with 10 bases matching TRBD1. The CDR3 length is 16 residues. J gave up 3 bases and V 5 bases, and 10 bases lay outside the gene matches. The germline CDR1 and CDR2 sequences are SEHNR and FQNEAQ (reference sequence). This CDR3 reads CASSPPAGTGVYEQYF. Written as DNA, the CDR3 is TGTGCCAGCAGCCCACCGGCCGGGACAGGGGTCTACGAGCAGTACTTC.

CDR3 nucleotides: TGTGCCAGCAGCTTAGGAGGACTAGCGGTAGCAGGCGGGGAGCTGTTTTTT. This codes for CASSLGGLAVAGGELFF. The chain employs TRBV7-9 and TRBJ2-2; 10 bases are shared with TRBD2. This CDR3 contains 17 residues. Losses at the gene ends were 1 base for V and 7 bases for J; bases not matched to a gene: 9. Germline assignment: CDR1 SEHNR and CDR2 FQNEAQ (reference sequence).

J is TRBJ1-2 and V is TRBV24-1; 9 nucleotides match TRBD1. Looked up from germline, CDR1 is KGHDR and CDR2 is SFDVKD. The CDR3 covers 14 residues. Germline trimming cut 4 bases from V and 8 bases from J; bases unmatched to any gene: 7. This CDR3 is CATSESGTGSGYTF. CDR3 in DNA: TGTGCCACCAGTGAGTCCGGGACAGGGTCCGGCTACACCTTC.

Only one count was recorded for this clonotype. V is TRBV11-2 and J is TRBJ2-7, with 13 positions matching TRBD2. Germline V lookup: CDR1 SGHAT, CDR2 FQNNGV. This CDR3 contains 16 residues. The V and J ends lost 3 bases and 4 bases, in that order; junction bases with no gene match: 6. The CDR3 protein is CASSFKGTSGIYEQYF. In DNA, the CDR3 is TGTGCCAGCAGCTTCAAGGGGACTAGCGGGATTTACGAGCAGTACTTC.

This clonotype was observed many times. The chain links TRBV2 to TRBJ2-5, with TRBD1 matching over 10 bases. The germline V gene has CDR1 SNHLY and CDR2 FYNNEI. The CDR3 runs to 16 residues. With 9 bases clipped from V and 2 bases from J, the junction kept 12 bases outside the gene matches. The CDR3 reads CASRFGTGAAQETQYF. CDR3 DNA sequence: TGTGCCAGTCGGTTCGGGACAGGGGCGGCGCAAGAGACCCAGTACTTC.

The chain employs TRBV7-2 and TRBJ1-2; D is undetermined. The length of the CDR3 is 13 residues. The germline V and J ends were trimmed by 5 bases and 4 bases, with 11 bases remaining between them. In germline, CDR1 is SGHTA, CDR2 FQGNSA. The CDR3 DNA follows: TGTGCCAGCAGCGAGGACTCTTTCTATGGCTACACCTTC. Amino acids: CASSEDSFYGYTF.

This clonotype was counted a few times. V gene TRBV7-3 combines with J gene TRBJ2-2; D gene unclear. Trimming shortened V by 5 bases and J by 7 bases, and 5 bases separated the two germline ends. The CDR3 extends over 11 amino acids. Germline V gene lookup returns CDR1 SGHTA and CDR2 FQGTGA. As DNA, the CDR3 is TGTGCCAGCAGCACTGGCGGGGAGCTGTTTTTT. Residues: CASSTGGELFF.

A note on this clonotype: Germline and junction disagree at one end, which may indicate a read error. V gene TRBV7-2 combines with J gene TRBJ1-4, with D possibly matching TRBD1 (5 bases). CDR1 is SGHTA, CDR2 FQGNSA, per germline. This CDR3 is built from 14 residues. DNA for the CDR3: TGTGCCAGCAGCTGGGGGGGGACTTATGAAAAACTGTCTTTT. This gives the protein CASSWGGTYEKLSF.

This clonotype has at least ten counts. V usage is TRBV20-1 and J usage is TRBJ1-4, with D hard to call. The CDR3 consists of 13 residues. V was shortened by 1 base and J by 4 bases, with 7 bases between the two germline ends. The germline V gene has CDR1 DFQATT and CDR2 SNEGSKA (reference sequence). The CDR3 sequence is CSARAGGNEKLFF. CDR3 in DNA: TGCAGTGCTAGAGCGGGAGGTAATGAAAAACTGTTTTTT.

This clonotype was picked up a small number of times. The rearrangement uses TRBV2 and TRBJ1-2, with D perhaps matching TRBD1 (5 bases). CDR3 length equals 13 residues. Germline V gene data show CDR1 as SNHLY and CDR2 as FYNNEI. V gave up 6 bases and J gave up 4 bases, with 12 bases separating them. CDR3 nucleotides: TGTGCCAGCAGCCCGGACATTTTCTATGGCTACACCTTC. Amino acid sequence: CASSPDIFYGYTF. Full variable domain (outside the CDR3, taken from reference TRBV2 and TRBJ1-2): EPEVTQTPSHQVTQMGQEVILRCVPISNHLYFYWYRQILGQKVEFLVSFYNNEISEKSEIFDDQFSVERPDGSNFTLKIRSTKLEDSAMYFCASSPDIFYGYTFGSGTRLTVV.

The CDR3 nucleotides read TGTGCCAGCAGCTCGGGACTAGCGGCGGGCGGGACCCAGTACTTC. The encoded protein is CASSSGLAAGGTQYF. The chain uses TRBV7-9 and TRBJ2-5; 11 bases map to TRBD2. V trimming: 4 bases; J trimming: 7 bases; junction bases outside the gene matches: 8. There are 15 residues in the CDR3. Germline CDR1 reads SEHNR; CDR2 reads FQNEAQ (reference sequence). The entire variable domain, with the rest obtained from reference TRBV7-9 and TRBJ2-5, is as follows: DTGVSQNPRHKITKRGQNVTFRCDPISEHNRLYWYRQTLGQGPEFLTYFQNEAQLEKSRLLSDRFSAERPKGSFSTLEIQRTEQGDSAMYLCASSSGLAAGGTQYFGPGTRLLVL.